Below, 6 T cell receptor beta chains from the same sample are listed, as sequenced in a study of OX40 agonist ivuxolimab in advanced cancers. Measured with immunoSEQ multiplex PCR; TCRdb has only the in-frame clones, and not every one. This table holds tens of thousands of clones, more than 90% found once. The sequencing used CD4+ or CD8+ T cells sorted from blood, collected in a trial of the OX40 agonist ivuxolimab. These receptors originate from an adult with an advanced solid tumor such as melanoma, head and neck, liver or kidney cancer.

J is TRBJ2-3 and V is TRBV11-2, with D perhaps matching TRBD1 or TRBD2 (6 bases each). The CDR3 has 13 amino acids. V was shortened by 10 bases and J by 6 bases, with 17 bases between the two germline ends. Per germline, CDR1 SGHAT and CDR2 FQNNGV. CDR3 in amino acids: CAIRGVQTDTQYF. CDR3 nucleotide sequence: TGTGCCATAAGGGGGGTACAAACCGATACGCAGTATTTT.

The count of this clone is one. The rearrangement joins TRBV5-8 to TRBJ1-6; D is undetermined. This CDR3 has 11 residues. Between the trimmed V and J ends, which lost 0 bases and 14 bases, there was a span of 6 bases. Looked up from germline, CDR1 is SGHTS and CDR2 is YDEGEE. Here the CDR3 reads CASSLGSTLHF. The CDR3 region has the DNA TGTGCCAGCAGCTTGGGGTCGACCCTCCACTTT.

This chain uses TRBV5-5 with TRBJ1-1; D may be TRBD1 (5 bases). The CDR3 has 13 amino acids. CDR1 is SGHKS, CDR2 YYEKEE, per germline (reference sequence). V dropped 7 bases and J dropped 0 bases, with 10 bases sitting between them. For the CDR3, the DNA is TGTGCCAGCGTCGACAGCATGAACACTGAAGCTTTCTTT. Its translation is CASVDSMNTEAFF. Using reference TRBV5-5 and TRBJ1-1 for the parts outside the CDR3, the full variable domain is DAGVTQSPTHLIKTRGQQVTLRCSPISGHKSVSWYQQVLGQGPQFIFQYYEKEERGRGNFPDRFSARQFPNYSSELNVNALLLGDSALYLCASVDSMNTEAFFGQGTRLTVV.

The rearrangement joins TRBV9 to TRBJ1-2; 8 positions match TRBD1. The CDR3 has 15 residues. V lost 3 bases to trimming and J lost 1 base; unmatched junction nucleotides: 5. CDR1 SGDLS and CDR2 YYNGEE come from the germline V gene. The CDR3: CASSEQGVVNYGYTF. The CDR3 coding sequence is TGTGCCAGCAGCGAACAGGGGGTGGTTAACTATGGCTACACCTTC.

The chain couples TRBV4-3 to TRBJ2-1; D remains ambiguous. V lost 1 base, J lost 0 bases, and 16 bases lay in between. From germline, CDR1 is LGHNA and CDR2 YSLEER. The length of the CDR3 is 18 residues. The CDR3 region is CASSQGRPRQSSYNEQFF. The CDR3 DNA reads TGCGCCAGCAGCCAAGGGCGTCCCAGGCAAAGCTCCTACAATGAGCAGTTCTTC.

The rearrangement joins TRBV7-6 to TRBJ2-3; 11 nucleotides match TRBD2. Per the germline V gene, CDR1 is SGHVS and CDR2 is FNYEAQ. The CDR3 extends over 16 amino acids. With V trimmed by 5 bases and J by 4 bases, 8 bases remained unmatched. CDR3: CASSPLAGGQADTQYF. As DNA, the CDR3 is TGTGCCAGCAGCCCTCTAGCGGGGGGCCAGGCAGATACGCAGTATTTT.